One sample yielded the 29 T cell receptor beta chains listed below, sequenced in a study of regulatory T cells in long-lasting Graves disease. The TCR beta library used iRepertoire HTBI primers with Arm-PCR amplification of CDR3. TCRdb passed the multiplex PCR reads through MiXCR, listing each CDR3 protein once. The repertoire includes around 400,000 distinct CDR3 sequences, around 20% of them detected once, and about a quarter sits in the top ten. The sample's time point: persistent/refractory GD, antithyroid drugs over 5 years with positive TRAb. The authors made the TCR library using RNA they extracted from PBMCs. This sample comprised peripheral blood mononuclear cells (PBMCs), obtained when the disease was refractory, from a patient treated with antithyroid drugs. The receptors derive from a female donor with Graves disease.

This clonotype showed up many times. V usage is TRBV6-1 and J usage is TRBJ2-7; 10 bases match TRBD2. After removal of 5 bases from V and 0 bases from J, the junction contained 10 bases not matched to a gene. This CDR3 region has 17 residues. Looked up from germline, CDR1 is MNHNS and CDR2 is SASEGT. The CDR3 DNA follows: TGTGCCAGCAGTCGCCAAATCGGGACTAGCGTCTCCTACGAGCAGTACTTC. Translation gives CASSRQIGTSVSYEQYF.

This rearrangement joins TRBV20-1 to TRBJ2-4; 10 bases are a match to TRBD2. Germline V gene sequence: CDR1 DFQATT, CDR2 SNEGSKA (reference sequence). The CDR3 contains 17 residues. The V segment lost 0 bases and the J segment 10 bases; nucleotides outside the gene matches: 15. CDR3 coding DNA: TGCAGTGCTAGAGACGAAGGCCGGCTAGCGGGAGTTGGGATTCAGTACTTC. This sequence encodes CSARDEGRLAGVGIQYF.

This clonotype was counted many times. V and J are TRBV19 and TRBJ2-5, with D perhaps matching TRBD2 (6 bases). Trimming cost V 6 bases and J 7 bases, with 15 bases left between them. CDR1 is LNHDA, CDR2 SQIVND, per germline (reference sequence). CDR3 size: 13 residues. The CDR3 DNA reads TGTGCCAGTAGAGAGGGAGGCCAGGGGACCCAGTACTTC. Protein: CASREGGQGTQYF.

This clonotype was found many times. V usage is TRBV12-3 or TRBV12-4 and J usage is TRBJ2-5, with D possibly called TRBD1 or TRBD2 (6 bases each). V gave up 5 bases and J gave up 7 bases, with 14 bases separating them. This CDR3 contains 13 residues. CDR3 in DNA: TGTGCCAGCAGTCCACTTGAGGGGGGGACCCAGTACTTC. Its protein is CASSPLEGGTQYF.

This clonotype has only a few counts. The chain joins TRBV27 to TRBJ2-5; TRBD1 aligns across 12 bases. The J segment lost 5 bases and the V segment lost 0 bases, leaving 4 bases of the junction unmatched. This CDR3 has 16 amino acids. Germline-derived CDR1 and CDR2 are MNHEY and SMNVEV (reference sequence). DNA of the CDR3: TGTGCCAGCAGTTTATCGTGGGGGACAGGGGGCGAGACCCAGTACTTC. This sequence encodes CASSLSWGTGGETQYF.

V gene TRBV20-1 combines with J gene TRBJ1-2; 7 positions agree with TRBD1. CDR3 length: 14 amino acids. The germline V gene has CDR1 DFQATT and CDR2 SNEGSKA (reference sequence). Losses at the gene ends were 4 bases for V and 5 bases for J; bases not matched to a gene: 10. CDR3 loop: CSATRQGALYGYTF. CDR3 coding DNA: TGCAGTGCTACAAGACAGGGCGCCTTGTATGGCTACACCTTC.

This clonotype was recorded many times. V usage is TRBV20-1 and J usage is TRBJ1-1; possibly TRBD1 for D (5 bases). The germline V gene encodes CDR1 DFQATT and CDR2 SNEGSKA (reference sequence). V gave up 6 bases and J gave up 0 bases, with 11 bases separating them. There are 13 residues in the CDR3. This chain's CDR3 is CSATGRMNTEAFF. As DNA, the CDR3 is TGCAGTGCCACGGGACGGATGAACACTGAAGCTTTCTTT.

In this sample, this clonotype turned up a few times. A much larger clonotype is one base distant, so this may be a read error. The CDR3 reads CASSDRTGSSGEKLVF. The CDR3, as DNA: TGTGCCAGCAGTGACAGGACAGGGTCTTCGGGCGAAAAACTGGTTTTT. The gene calls are TRBV2 and TRBJ1-4, with 8 bases matching TRBD1. The length of the CDR3 is 16 residues. Per germline, CDR1 SNHLY and CDR2 FYNNEI.

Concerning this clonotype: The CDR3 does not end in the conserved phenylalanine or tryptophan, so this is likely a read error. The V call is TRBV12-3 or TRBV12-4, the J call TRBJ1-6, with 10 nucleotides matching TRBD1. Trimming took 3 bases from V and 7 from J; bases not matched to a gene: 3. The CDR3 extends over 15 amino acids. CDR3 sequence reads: CASSLRGQGNSPLHL. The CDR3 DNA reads TGTGCCAGCAGTTTGCGGGGACAGGGGAATTCACCCCTCCACCTT.

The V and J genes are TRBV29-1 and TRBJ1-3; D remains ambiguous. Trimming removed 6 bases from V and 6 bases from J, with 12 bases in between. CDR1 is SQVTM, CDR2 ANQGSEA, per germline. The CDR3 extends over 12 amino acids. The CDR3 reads CSVGPGPNTIYF. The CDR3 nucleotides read TGCAGCGTGGGCCCCGGGCCAAACACCATATATTTT.

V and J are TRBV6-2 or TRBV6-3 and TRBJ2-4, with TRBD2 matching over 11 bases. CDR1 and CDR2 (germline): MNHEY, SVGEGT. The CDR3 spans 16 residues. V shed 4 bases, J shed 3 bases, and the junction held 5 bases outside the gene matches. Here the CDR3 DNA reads TGTGCCAGCAGTTCCCTAGCGGGAGGTGACAAAAACATTCAGTACTTC. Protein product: CASSSLAGGDKNIQYF.

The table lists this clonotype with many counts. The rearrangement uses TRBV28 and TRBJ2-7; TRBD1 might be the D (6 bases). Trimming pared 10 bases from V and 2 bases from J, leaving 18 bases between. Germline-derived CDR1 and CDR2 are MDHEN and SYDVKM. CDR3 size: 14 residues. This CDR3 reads CATKRDTGTYEQYF. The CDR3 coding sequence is TGTGCCACCAAACGGGACACGGGAACCTACGAGCAGTACTTC.

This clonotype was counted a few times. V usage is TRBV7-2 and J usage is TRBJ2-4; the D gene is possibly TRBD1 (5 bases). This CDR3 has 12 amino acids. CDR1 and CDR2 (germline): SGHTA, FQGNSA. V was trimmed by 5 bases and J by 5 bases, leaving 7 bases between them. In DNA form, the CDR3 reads TGTGCCAGCAGCACAGGTCAAAACATTCAGTACTTC. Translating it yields CASSTGQNIQYF. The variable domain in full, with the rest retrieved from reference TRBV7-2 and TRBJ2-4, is GAGVSQSPSNKVTEKGKDVELRCDPISGHTALYWYRQSLGQGLEFLIYFQGNSAPDKSGLPSDRFSAERTGGSVSTLTIQRTQQEDSAVYLCASSTGQNIQYFGAGTRLSVL.

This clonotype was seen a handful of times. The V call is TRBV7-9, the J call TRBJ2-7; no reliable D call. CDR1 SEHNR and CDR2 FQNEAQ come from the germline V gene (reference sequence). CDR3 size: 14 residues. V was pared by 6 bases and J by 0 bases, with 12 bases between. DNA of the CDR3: TGTGCCAGCAGTTCCGCGTGGGGCTCCTACGAGCAGTACTTC. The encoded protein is CASSSAWGSYEQYF. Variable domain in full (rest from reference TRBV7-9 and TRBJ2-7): DTGVSQNPRHKITKRGQNVTFRCDPISEHNRLYWYRQTLGQGPEFLTYFQNEAQLEKSRLLSDRFSAERPKGSFSTLEIQRTEQGDSAMYLCASSSAWGSYEQYFGPGTRLTVT.

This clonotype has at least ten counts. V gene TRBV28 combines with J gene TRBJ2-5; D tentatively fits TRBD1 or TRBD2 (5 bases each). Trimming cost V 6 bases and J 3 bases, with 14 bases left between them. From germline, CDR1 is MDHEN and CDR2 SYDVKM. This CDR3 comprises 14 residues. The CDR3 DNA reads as TGTGCCAGCAGGAACCGGGACGGAGAAGAGACCCAGTACTTC. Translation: CASRNRDGEETQYF.

The CDR3 spells CASSVDPGMNTEAFF. The CDR3 bases are TGTGCCAGCAGCGTAGATCCGGGCATGAACACTGAAGCTTTCTTT. This sequence joins TRBV9 and TRBJ1-1; D gene uncertain. The CDR3 is 15 amino acids. CDR1 and CDR2 (germline): SGDLS, YYNGEE. V was cut by 0 bases and J by 0 bases, with 9 bases left in between.

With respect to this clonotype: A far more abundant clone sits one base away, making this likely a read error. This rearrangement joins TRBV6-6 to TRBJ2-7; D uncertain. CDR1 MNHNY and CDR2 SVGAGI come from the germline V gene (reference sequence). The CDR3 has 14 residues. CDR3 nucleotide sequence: TGTGCCAGCAGTCACTCGATGGATACCTACGAGCAGTACTTC. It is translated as CASSHSMDTYEQYF.

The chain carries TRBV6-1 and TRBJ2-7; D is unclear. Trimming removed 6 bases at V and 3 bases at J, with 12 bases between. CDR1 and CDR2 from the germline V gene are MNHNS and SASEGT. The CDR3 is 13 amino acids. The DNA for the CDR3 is TGTGCCAGCAGGGATCGACCTAACTACGAGCAGTACTTC. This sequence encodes CASRDRPNYEQYF.

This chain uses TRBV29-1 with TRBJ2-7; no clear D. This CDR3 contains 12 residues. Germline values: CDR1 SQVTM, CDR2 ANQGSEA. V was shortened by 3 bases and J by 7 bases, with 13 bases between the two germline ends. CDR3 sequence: CSVDWGSREQYF. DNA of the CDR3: TGCAGCGTTGATTGGGGTAGTCGGGAGCAGTACTTC.

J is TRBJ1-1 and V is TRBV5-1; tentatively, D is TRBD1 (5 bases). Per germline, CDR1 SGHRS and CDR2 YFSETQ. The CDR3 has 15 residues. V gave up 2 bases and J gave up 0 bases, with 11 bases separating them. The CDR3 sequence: CASSFGDGLNTEAFF. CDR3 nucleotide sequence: TGCGCCAGCAGCTTCGGGGACGGTTTGAACACTGAAGCTTTCTTT.

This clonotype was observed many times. CDR3 in DNA: TGCAGCGTTGGTACTAGCGGGAGTCTTGAGCAGTTCTTC. It yields the protein CSVGTSGSLEQFF. V usage is TRBV29-1 and J usage is TRBJ2-1; 11 bases agree with TRBD2. The CDR3 has 13 amino acids. CDR1 SQVTM and CDR2 ANQGSEA come from the germline V gene. Trimming at V came to 4 bases and at J to 9 bases, leaving 5 bases not matched to a gene.

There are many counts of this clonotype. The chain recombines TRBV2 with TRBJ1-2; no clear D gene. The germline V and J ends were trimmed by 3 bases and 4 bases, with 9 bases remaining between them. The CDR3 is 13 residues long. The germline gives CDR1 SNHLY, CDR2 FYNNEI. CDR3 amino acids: CASSENLSYGYTF. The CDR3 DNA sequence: TGTGCCAGCAGTGAGAACCTAAGCTATGGCTACACCTTC. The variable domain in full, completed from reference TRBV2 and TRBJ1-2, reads EPEVTQTPSHQVTQMGQEVILRCVPISNHLYFYWYRQILGQKVEFLVSFYNNEISEKSEIFDDQFSVERPDGSNFTLKIRSTKLEDSAMYFCASSENLSYGYTFGSGTRLTVV.

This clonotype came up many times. This CDR3 reads CAWGRETQYF. As DNA, the CDR3 is TGTGCCTGGGGACGGGAGACCCAGTACTTC. The rearrangement joins TRBV30 to TRBJ2-5; no definite D call. This CDR3 contains 10 residues. Trimming stripped 5 bases from V and 5 bases from J, with 6 bases between. CDR1 GTSNPN and CDR2 SVGIG come from the germline V gene (reference sequence).

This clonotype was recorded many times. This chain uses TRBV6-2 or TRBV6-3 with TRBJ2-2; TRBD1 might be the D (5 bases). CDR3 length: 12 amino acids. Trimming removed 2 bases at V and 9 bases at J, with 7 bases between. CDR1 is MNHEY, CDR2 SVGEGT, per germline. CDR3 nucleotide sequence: TGTGCCAGCAGTTACGGGGCCCGGGAGCTGTTTTTT. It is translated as CASSYGARELFF.

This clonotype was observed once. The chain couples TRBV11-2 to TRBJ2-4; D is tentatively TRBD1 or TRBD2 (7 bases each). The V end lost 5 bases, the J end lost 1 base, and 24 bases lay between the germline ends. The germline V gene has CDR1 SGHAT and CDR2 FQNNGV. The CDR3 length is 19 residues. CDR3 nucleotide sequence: TGTGCCAGCAGCCAAGCCAGGGGGGGAGGGCAGGTTGCCAAAAACATTCAGTACTTC. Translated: CASSQARGGGQVAKNIQYF.

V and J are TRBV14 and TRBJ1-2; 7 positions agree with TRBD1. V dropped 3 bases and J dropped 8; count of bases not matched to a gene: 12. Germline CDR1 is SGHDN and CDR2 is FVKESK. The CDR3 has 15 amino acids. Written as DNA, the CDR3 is TGTGCCAGCAGCCAGAAAGACAGGGCGTCGCTCGGCTACACCTTC. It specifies CASSQKDRASLGYTF.

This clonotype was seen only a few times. CDR3 bases: TGCAGTGCTAAGTACCCCGGGACTAGGGCTTACGAGCAGTACTTC. This encodes CSAKYPGTRAYEQYF. The V call is TRBV20-1, the J call TRBJ2-7; TRBD2 aligns across 8 bases. This CDR3 has 15 residues. Losses at the gene ends were 4 bases for V and 4 bases for J; bases not matched to a gene: 12. CDR1 and CDR2 from the germline V gene are DFQATT and SNEGSKA (reference sequence).

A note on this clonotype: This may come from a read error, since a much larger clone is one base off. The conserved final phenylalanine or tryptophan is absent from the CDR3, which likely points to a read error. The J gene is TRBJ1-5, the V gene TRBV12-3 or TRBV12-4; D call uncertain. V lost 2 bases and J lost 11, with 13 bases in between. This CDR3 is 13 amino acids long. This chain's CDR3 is CASSLSDASSQHL. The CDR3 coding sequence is TGTGCCAGCAGTTTATCCGATGCATCGTCCCAGCATCTT.

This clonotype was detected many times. CDR3 sequence (DNA): TGTGCCAGCAGCCCAGACAGGGAGACCGAAAAACTGTTTTTT. Encoded protein: CASSPDRETEKLFF. The rearrangement joins TRBV28 to TRBJ1-4, with TRBD1 matching 7 bases. The CDR3 sequence is 14 residues long. The ends lost 6 bases at V and 8 bases at J; junction bases unmatched: 9. Germline CDR1 is MDHEN and CDR2 is SYDVKM.